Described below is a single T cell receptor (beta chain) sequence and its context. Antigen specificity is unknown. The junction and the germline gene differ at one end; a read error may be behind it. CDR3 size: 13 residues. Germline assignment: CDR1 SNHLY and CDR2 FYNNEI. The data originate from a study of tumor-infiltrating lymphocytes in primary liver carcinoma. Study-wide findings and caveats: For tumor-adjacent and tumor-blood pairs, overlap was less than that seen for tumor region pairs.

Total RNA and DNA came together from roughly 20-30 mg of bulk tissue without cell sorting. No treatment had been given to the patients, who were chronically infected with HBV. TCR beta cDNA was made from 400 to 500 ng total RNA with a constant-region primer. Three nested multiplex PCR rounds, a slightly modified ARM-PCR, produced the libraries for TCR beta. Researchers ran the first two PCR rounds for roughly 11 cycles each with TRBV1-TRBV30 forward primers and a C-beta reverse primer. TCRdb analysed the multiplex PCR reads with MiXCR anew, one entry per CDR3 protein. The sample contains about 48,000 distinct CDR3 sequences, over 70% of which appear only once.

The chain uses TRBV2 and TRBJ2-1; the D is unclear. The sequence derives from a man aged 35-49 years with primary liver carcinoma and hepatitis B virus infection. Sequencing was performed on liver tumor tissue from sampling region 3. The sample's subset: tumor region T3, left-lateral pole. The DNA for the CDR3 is TGTGCCAGCGGTGATTCGGAATACGGTGAGCAGTACTTT. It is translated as CASGDSEYGEQYF.